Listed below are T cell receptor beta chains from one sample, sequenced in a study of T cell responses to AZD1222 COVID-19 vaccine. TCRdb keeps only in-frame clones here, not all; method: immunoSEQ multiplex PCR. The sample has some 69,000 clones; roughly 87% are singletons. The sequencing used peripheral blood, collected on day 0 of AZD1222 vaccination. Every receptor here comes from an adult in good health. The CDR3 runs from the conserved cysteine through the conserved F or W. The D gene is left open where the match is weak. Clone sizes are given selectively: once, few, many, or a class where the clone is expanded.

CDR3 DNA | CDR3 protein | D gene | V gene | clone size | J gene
TGTGCCAGTAGTATCAGCGGGACAGCCACCTACGAGCAGTACTTC | CASSISGTATYEQYF | - | TRBV19 | - | TRBJ2-7
TGTGCCAGCAGGGGCGGGACACTTAGCAATCAGCCCCAGCATTTT | CASRGGTLSNQPQHF | - | TRBV2 | few | TRBJ1-5
TGCGCCAGCAGCCGAGGAAGCCGGGAGACCCAGTACTTC | CASSRGSRETQYF | - | TRBV4-1 | - | TRBJ2-5
TGTGCCAGCAGCTTAATCAGGGGGACTGAAGCTTTCTTT | CASSLIRGTEAFF | TRBD1 | TRBV7-8 | - | TRBJ1-1
TGTGCCAGCAGCTTGGCCTTGGGTAATTCACCCCTCCACTTT | CASSLALGNSPLHF | - | TRBV5-6 | - | TRBJ1-6
TGTGCCAGCACCCTTAGCGGCAATCAGCCCCAGCATTTT | CASTLSGNQPQHF | - | TRBV7-8 | - | TRBJ1-5
TGTGCCAGCAGAATGACAGGGGACGGCTATGGCTACACCTTC | CASRMTGDGYGYTF | TRBD1 | TRBV6-5 | - | TRBJ1-2
TGCGCCAGCAGCTTGGTTAGTGGGTTTGAGACCCAGTACTTC | CASSLVSGFETQYF | - | TRBV5-1 | - | TRBJ2-5
TGTGCCAGCAGCTTAGGGACACAGTACGAGCAGTACTTC | CASSLGTQYEQYF | - | TRBV7-6 | - | TRBJ2-7
TGCGCCAGCAGCTTTAGCGGATCTAGCACAGATACGCAGTATTTT | CASSFSGSSTDTQYF | - | TRBV5-1 | - | TRBJ2-3
TGTGCCAGCAGCTTAGGGACTAGCGGGCACAATGAGCAGTTCTTC | CASSLGTSGHNEQFF | TRBD2 | TRBV7-3 | - | TRBJ2-1
TGCGCCAGCAGCCCAAATGTCGGGACCCGGGCCTACAATGAGCAGTTCTTC | CASSPNVGTRAYNEQFF | - | TRBV5-1 | - | TRBJ2-1
TGTGCCAGCAGCTTAAGAGCGGGGGGTCGCACAGATACGCAGTATTTT | CASSLRAGGRTDTQYF | TRBD2 | TRBV7-9 | - | TRBJ2-3
TGTGCTAGCAGCCCTACCCGTGCAACTAATGAAAAACTGTTTTTT | CASSPTRATNEKLFF | - | TRBV7-7 | - | TRBJ1-4
TGTGCCAGCAGTTCCCCGGGCGGGGGAGAGACCCAGTACTTC | CASSSPGGGETQYF | TRBD2 | TRBV6-5 | - | TRBJ2-5
TGTGCCTGGCATCGGACGGACTATGGCTACACCTTC | CAWHRTDYGYTF | - | TRBV30 | - | TRBJ1-2
TGTGCCAGCAGCTTAGGGCAGGGCTCGGGTATTCCCTACACCTTC | CASSLGQGSGIPYTF | - | TRBV13 | once | TRBJ1-2
TGTGCCAGCAGCTTAGGGGCAGGCTTCTACAATGAGCAGTTCTTC | CASSLGAGFYNEQFF | - | TRBV7-2 | - | TRBJ2-1
TGTGCCAGTCACGAAGAAGGGAGGTCTGGCTCACCCCTCCACTTT | CASHEEGRSGSPLHF | - | TRBV28 | - | TRBJ1-6